Below, 30 T cell receptor beta chains from the same sample are listed, as sequenced in a study of T-cell memory formation after mild COVID-19. TCRdb redid the calling of the 5' RACE reads with MiXCR, one entry per CDR3 protein. This sample has about 340,000 distinct CDR3 sequences, with more than 20% found just once. The specimen was PBMCs or a T cell subset sorted from them (not recorded which). Receptors originate from a man between 18 and 29 years old who had mild COVID-19 (a few samples of this study predate the infection). Cell type and time point are not known.

The chain couples TRBV28 to TRBJ1-3; possibly TRBD1 for D (5 bases). Deletions cut 7 bases from V and 2 bases from J, with 15 bases between. The CDR3 spans 15 residues. CDR1 is MDHEN, CDR2 SYDVKM, per germline. The CDR3 region is CASIPGADPGNTIYF. The CDR3 DNA reads TGTGCCAGCATCCCTGGGGCAGACCCTGGAAACACCATATATTTT.

The gene calls are TRBV20-1 and TRBJ2-3, with D tentatively TRBD1 or TRBD2 (5 bases each). The CDR3 is 12 residues long. Germline CDR1 reads DFQATT; CDR2 reads SNEGSKA (reference sequence). CDR3 coding DNA: TGCAGCTCGGGACCCGTCACAGATACGCAGTATTTT. This gives the protein CSSGPVTDTQYF.

This clonotype occurred once. The CDR3 DNA sequence: TGTGCCAGCAGTTTAAATGGAGGGTCCTACGAGCAGTACGTC. It is translated as CASSLNGGSYEQYV. V and J are TRBV27 and TRBJ2-7, with D perhaps matching TRBD2 (6 bases). The CDR3 contains 14 residues. V dropped 2 bases and J dropped 1 base, with 9 bases sitting between them. The V gene's germline CDR1 is MNHEY and CDR2 SMNVEV (reference sequence).

V gene TRBV4-1 combines with J gene TRBJ1-2, with 8 positions matching TRBD1. Germline CDR1 and CDR2: MGHRA and YSYEKL. The V and J ends lost 0 bases and 4 bases, in that order; junction bases with no gene match: 4. This CDR3 has 15 residues. As DNA, the CDR3 is TGCGCCAGCAGCCAAGATCGGACAGGGCTCTATGGCTACACCTTC. It translates to CASSQDRTGLYGYTF.

This clonotype was seen repeatedly, ten times or more. J is TRBJ1-5 and V is TRBV7-2; D gene ambiguous. Deletions cut 5 bases from V and 0 bases from J, with 11 bases between. Germline loops: CDR1 SGHTA, CDR2 FQGNSA. The CDR3 sequence is 15 residues long. CDR3 sequence reads: CASSQDRYSNQPQHF. The DNA for the CDR3 is TGTGCCAGCAGCCAGGACCGGTATAGCAATCAGCCCCAGCATTTT.

This clonotype was counted between two and nine times. CDR3 nucleotide sequence: TGCGCCAGCAGCATGACTAGCGGGGCCCCCGGGGAGCTGTTTTTT. Protein product: CASSMTSGAPGELFF. The chain combines TRBV5-1 with TRBJ2-2; TRBD2 aligns across 11 bases. Germline lookup yields CDR1 SGHRS and CDR2 YFSETQ. V gave up 4 bases and J gave up 6 bases; unmatched junction bases: 5. The CDR3 contains 15 residues.

This clonotype was seen a few times. The chain uses TRBV30 and TRBJ2-6; D is perhaps TRBD1 or TRBD2 (7 bases each). CDR1 and CDR2 (germline): GTSNPN, SVGIG (reference sequence). Deletions cut 5 bases from V and 1 base from J, with 15 bases between. This CDR3 comprises 16 residues. In nucleotides, the CDR3 is TGTGCCTGGGGGAGGGACAGAGTGTCTGGGGCCAACGTCCTGACTTTC. It codes for CAWGRDRVSGANVLTF.

In regard to this clonotype: A much larger clone is a single base away; this may be a read error. The chain uses TRBV7-2 and TRBJ1-5; D call uncertain. Germline CDR1 reads SGHTA; CDR2 reads FQGNSA. Trimming removed 1 base from V and 6 bases from J, with 4 bases in between. This CDR3 spans 12 amino acids. The DNA of the CDR3 is TGTGCCAGCAGCTTAGAGGCTCAGCCCCAGCATTTT. It specifies CASSLEAQPQHF.

The rearrangement links TRBV4-3 to TRBJ1-1, with TRBD1 as a possible D gene (5 bases). The CDR3 loop spans 14 amino acids. Germline CDR1 and CDR2: LGHNA and YSLEER. V shed 3 bases and J shed 3 bases, with 11 bases lying between them. The CDR3, as DNA: TGCGCCAGCAGCCAGAAGGGGCTGGACACTGAAGCTTTCTTT. This translates into CASSQKGLDTEAFF.

The chain employs TRBV6-5 and TRBJ1-1; no clear D gene. The CDR3 length is 10 residues. CDR1 is MNHEY, CDR2 SVGAGI, per germline. Between the trimmed V and J ends, which lost 7 bases and 4 bases, there was a span of 4 bases. The CDR3 nucleotides read TGTGCCAGCATCGGCACTGAAGCTTTCTTT. It encodes CASIGTEAFF.

This clonotype was picked up a small number of times. This chain connects TRBV4-1 to TRBJ2-3, with no clear D. The V and J ends lost 4 bases and 3 bases respectively, with 11 bases between them. This CDR3 has 14 amino acids. Germline V lookup: CDR1 MGHRA, CDR2 YSYEKL. The DNA of the CDR3 is TGCGCCAGCAGCCCCTTGGCCAGGACAGATACGCAGTATTTT. Translation: CASSPLARTDTQYF.

This clonotype was detected a few times. The chain uses TRBV19 and TRBJ1-4, with D unresolved. V lost 6 bases and J lost 8, with 19 bases in between. CDR1 and CDR2 (germline): LNHDA, SQIVND (reference sequence). The CDR3 totals 15 residues. Here the CDR3 reads CASSPRRTPVEKLFF. CDR3 nucleotide sequence: TGTGCCAGTAGCCCCCGAAGGACCCCGGTAGAAAAACTGTTTTTT.

In this sample, this clonotype turned up a few times. The chain has TRBV20-1 and TRBJ1-5, with a weak D call TRBD1 (6 bases). Germline loops: CDR1 DFQATT, CDR2 SNEGSKA (reference sequence). The ends were cut back, 6 bases at V and 7 bases at J, with 16 bases in the middle. This CDR3 has 13 amino acids. This chain's CDR3 is CSAIGGLQQPQHF. The DNA for the CDR3 is TGCAGTGCCATAGGGGGGTTGCAGCAGCCCCAGCATTTT.

A few counts support this clonotype. The gene calls are TRBV20-1 and TRBJ2-7, with D maybe TRBD1 (5 bases). V lost 0 bases to trimming and J lost 4 bases, with 10 bases between them. Germline CDR1 and CDR2: DFQATT and SNEGSKA (reference sequence). This CDR3 has 13 residues. The CDR3 sequence is CSARDFDRYEQYF. The CDR3, as DNA: TGCAGTGCTAGAGATTTTGACAGATACGAGCAGTACTTC.

This clonotype was counted a few times. The chain recombines TRBV19 with TRBJ1-2, with D possibly being TRBD1 (6 bases). CDR3 size: 14 residues. Germline V gene lookup returns CDR1 LNHDA and CDR2 SQIVND (reference sequence). V was cut by 4 bases and J by 0 bases, with 9 bases left in between. This CDR3 is CASSRDKSNYGYTF. CDR3 nucleotides: TGTGCCAGTAGTAGGGACAAGTCTAACTATGGCTACACCTTC.

This chain uses TRBV4-2 with TRBJ2-1; D unclear. This CDR3 comprises 18 residues. In germline, CDR1 is LGHNA, CDR2 YNFKEQ. Trimming took off 0 bases at V and 5 bases at J, with 20 bases between the two ends. The DNA of the CDR3 is TGTGCCAGCAGCCAAGATCGGGCAGGCGTAGTGGGCAACAATGAGCAGTTCTTC. Amino acid sequence: CASSQDRAGVVGNNEQFF.

This clonotype was detected only a few times. This sequence joins TRBV4-3 and TRBJ2-3; D gene unclear. CDR3 size: 15 residues. Trimming left V 1 base short and J 6 bases short, with 14 bases between. The germline V gene has CDR1 LGHNA and CDR2 YSLEER. The CDR3 is CASSQASSLRDTQYF. In DNA, the CDR3 is TGCGCCAGCAGCCAAGCGAGTAGTCTTAGGGATACGCAGTATTTT.

The chain joins TRBV24-1 to TRBJ2-3; D may correspond to TRBD1 or TRBD2 (5 bases each). V lost 4 bases and J lost 1, with 5 bases in between. The CDR3 runs to 13 residues. Germline CDR1 is KGHDR and CDR2 is SFDVKD. The CDR3 sequence is CATSEGGTDTQYF. In DNA, the CDR3 is TGTGCCACCAGTGAGGGGGGCACAGATACGCAGTATTTT.

This chain connects TRBV7-6 to TRBJ2-2; no clear D gene. V was trimmed by 2 bases and J by 0 bases, leaving 10 bases between them. The CDR3 is 16 amino acids. Germline V gene lookup returns CDR1 SGHVS and CDR2 FNYEAQ. Written as DNA, the CDR3 is TGTGCCAGCAGCTTAAGTCACAGCTCGAACACCGGGGAGCTGTTTTTT. Translating it yields CASSLSHSSNTGELFF.

This clonotype was seen a handful of times. V usage is TRBV5-6 and J usage is TRBJ1-1; no reliable D call. Germline CDR1 SGHDT, CDR2 YYEEEE. Trimming removed 0 bases at V and 1 base at J, with 13 bases between. The CDR3 is made up of 16 amino acids. In DNA, the CDR3 is TGTGCCAGCAGCTTGGCGCCCCCGCCGCAGAACACTGAAGCTTTCTTT. Its protein product is CASSLAPPPQNTEAFF. The full variable domain, with the rest looked up from reference TRBV5-6 and TRBJ1-1, is DAGVTQSPTHLIKTRGQQVTLRCSPKSGHDTVSWYQQALGQGPQFIFQYYEEEERQRGNFPDRFSGHQFPNYSSELNVNALLLGDSALYLCASSLAPPPQNTEAFFGQGTRLTVV.

V usage is TRBV5-1 and J usage is TRBJ2-3; the D is unclear. Germline CDR1 and CDR2: SGHRS and YFSETQ. V was clipped by 7 bases and J by 6 bases, with 12 bases between them. The CDR3 has 12 residues. CDR3 sequence reads: CASFGQPDTQYF. The CDR3 nucleotides are TGCGCCAGCTTTGGCCAGCCGGATACGCAGTATTTT.

This clonotype was seen more than once but under ten times. J is TRBJ2-2 and V is TRBV28, with D perhaps matching TRBD2 (5 bases). The CDR3 totals 14 residues. Trimming shortened V by 8 bases and J by 4 bases, and 14 bases separated the two germline ends. Germline V lookup: CDR1 MDHEN, CDR2 SYDVKM. The CDR3 protein is CASGKRVGTGELFF. DNA for the CDR3: TGTGCCAGCGGGAAGAGGGTCGGCACCGGGGAGCTGTTTTTT.

The sample holds a few counts of this clonotype. The chain is built from TRBV7-9 and TRBJ1-2; no clear D. The CDR3 loop spans 12 amino acids. CDR1 is SEHNR and CDR2 is FQNEAQ in the germline V gene (reference sequence). V gave up 1 base and J gave up 8 bases, with 8 bases separating them. CDR3 residues: CASSLGSLGYTF. The CDR3 nucleotides read TGTGCCAGCAGCTTAGGTTCACTCGGCTACACCTTC. Using reference TRBV7-9 and TRBJ1-2 for the parts outside the CDR3, the full variable domain is DTGVSQNPRHKITKRGQNVTFRCDPISEHNRLYWYRQTLGQGPEFLTYFQNEAQLEKSRLLSDRFSAERPKGSFSTLEIQRTEQGDSAMYLCASSLGSLGYTFGSGTRLTVV.

This clonotype was recorded a few times. The chain joins TRBV6-6 to TRBJ2-7, with a weak D call TRBD2 (6 bases). From germline, CDR1 is MNHNY and CDR2 SVGAGI (reference sequence). V shed 6 bases and J shed 4 bases, with 19 bases lying between them. The CDR3 loop spans 15 amino acids. In nucleotides, the CDR3 is TGTGCCAGCAGGTCGCTTCGCAGCGGGCTGTACGAGCAGTACGTC. This translates into CASRSLRSGLYEQYV.

The V gene is TRBV7-6, the J gene TRBJ2-1, with 7 bases aligning to TRBD1. Germline lookup yields CDR1 SGHVS and CDR2 FNYEAQ. The CDR3 spans 14 residues. After removal of 5 bases from V and 5 bases from J, the junction contained 6 bases not matched to a gene. CDR3 nucleotide sequence: TGTGCCAGCAGCCAAACGACAGGGCACAATGAGCAGTTCTTC. Encoded protein: CASSQTTGHNEQFF. Looking up the rest from reference TRBV7-6 and TRBJ2-1 gives the full variable domain: GAGVSQSPRYKVTKRGQDVALRCDPISGHVSLYWYRQALGQGPEFLTYFNYEAQQDKSGLPNDRFSAERPEGSISTLTIQRTEQRDSAMYRCASSQTTGHNEQFFGPGTRLTVL.

The chain employs TRBV5-1 and TRBJ2-3; no clear D gene. The CDR3 runs 13 residues. CDR1 SGHRS and CDR2 YFSETQ come from the germline V gene. V lost 6 bases, J lost 0 bases, and 8 bases lay in between. CDR3 protein: CASNSMSTDTQYF. The DNA of the CDR3 is TGCGCCAGCAACTCGATGAGCACAGATACGCAGTATTTT.

This clonotype has only a few counts. This chain connects TRBV5-6 to TRBJ2-1; a weak D match, TRBD2 (6 bases). The CDR3 extends over 18 amino acids. Germline-derived CDR1 and CDR2 are SGHDT and YYEEEE. V dropped 0 bases and J dropped 4 bases, with 20 bases sitting between them. The CDR3 protein is CASSLAGDIGWGYNEQFF. The CDR3 nucleotides read TGTGCCAGCAGCTTGGCGGGGGATATAGGCTGGGGATACAATGAGCAGTTCTTC.

DNA for the CDR3: TGTGCCAGCAGCTTAAACAGCTACTATGGCTACACCTTC. Its protein is CASSLNSYYGYTF. The genes are TRBV7-2 and TRBJ1-2, with D uncertain. Germline-derived CDR1 and CDR2 are SGHTA and FQGNSA. The V and J ends lost 2 bases and 3 bases respectively, with 7 bases between them. The CDR3 is 13 amino acids.

In its sample, this clonotype was seen many times. The chain joins TRBV7-6 to TRBJ1-6; the match to TRBD1 covers 11 bases. The CDR3 has 20 amino acids. Germline values: CDR1 SGHVS, CDR2 FNYEAQ. V dropped 5 bases and J dropped 4; count of bases not matched to a gene: 16. The CDR3 DNA follows: TGTGCCAGCAGCGTAGGATCCGGGACAGGGGGTTTACCTTATAATTCACCCCTCCACTTT. This encodes CASSVGSGTGGLPYNSPLHF. Supplemented by reference TRBV7-6 and TRBJ1-6, the full variable domain reads GAGVSQSPRYKVTKRGQDVALRCDPISGHVSLYWYRQALGQGPEFLTYFNYEAQQDKSGLPNDRFSAERPEGSISTLTIQRTEQRDSAMYRCASSVGSGTGGLPYNSPLHFGNGTRLTVT.

The table lists this clonotype with a few counts. J is TRBJ2-1 and V is TRBV6-2 or TRBV6-3, with 7 nucleotides matching TRBD1. The germline CDR1 and CDR2 sequences are MNHEY and SVGEGT. The trim removed 4 bases at V and 1 base at J, leaving 7 bases unmatched. CDR3 length: 16 residues. CDR3 in DNA: TGTGCCAGCAGTTTTACGACAGGGTCATCCTACAATGAGCAGTTCTTC. As protein: CASSFTTGSSYNEQFF.